Listed below are T cell receptor beta chains from one sample, sequenced in a study of shared clonotypes between healthy human individuals. Profiled with immunoSEQ multiplex PCR; TCRdb holds only in-frame clones, not every one. Here the sample spans millions of clones, about 95% being singletons. Material: naive CD8+ T cells sorted from blood. These receptors originate from a man between 18 and 35 years old in good health. Each CDR3 is given with its conserved first and last residue. D genes are given only for firm matches. The listing skips clone size in some rows; elsewhere it reads once, few, many or a size class.

V: TRBV28
J: TRBJ1-2
size: once
D: TRBD1
DNA: TGTGCCAGCAGTTTAGGACAGGGGGTCTATGGCTACACCTTC
CDR3: CASSLGQGVYGYTF

V: TRBV7-9
J: TRBJ2-7
size: -
D: -
DNA: TGTGCCAGCAGCTCACAAGCCCATGGGGGTCGATCCTACGAGCAGTACTTC
CDR3: CASSSQAHGGRSYEQYF

V: TRBV6-1
J: TRBJ1-5
size: -
D: TRBD1
DNA: TGTGCCAGCAGGGCAGGGGGGAGCAATCAGCCCCAGCATTTT
CDR3: CASRAGGSNQPQHF

V: TRBV4-1
J: TRBJ2-7
size: -
D: -
DNA: TGCGCCAGCAGCCAAGTCAACGTTGGGCCCTACGAGCAGTACTTC
CDR3: CASSQVNVGPYEQYF

V: TRBV9
J: TRBJ2-3
size: -
D: -
DNA: TGTGCCAGCAGCGCTGGCCCAGGGGCAGGGGATACGCAGTATTTT
CDR3: CASSAGPGAGDTQYF

V: TRBV6-5
J: TRBJ1-1
size: -
D: -
DNA: TGTGCCAGCATCGGACTCCGGGACGGACTTGAAGCTTTCTTT
CDR3: CASIGLRDGLEAFF

V: TRBV28
J: TRBJ2-5
size: -
D: -
DNA: TGTGCCAGCCAGGGGTCCCAAGAGACCCAGTACTTC
CDR3: CASQGSQETQYF

V: TRBV5-1
J: TRBJ2-7
size: -
D: -
DNA: TGCGCCAGCAGCTGGGAGATAGAGCAGTACTTC
CDR3: CASSWEIEQYF

V: TRBV18
J: TRBJ2-7
size: -
D: TRBD1
DNA: TGTGCCAGCTCACCAGAGGGGGCTCGGGAGCAGTACTTC
CDR3: CASSPEGAREQYF

V: TRBV30
J: TRBJ1-1
size: -
D: -
DNA: TGTGCCTGGTACGCGTGGGGCCGGGGGGGATTGACTGAAGCTTTCTTT
CDR3: CAWYAWGRGGLTEAFF

V: TRBV10-3
J: TRBJ2-7
size: -
D: -
DNA: TGTGCCATCAGTGACTTCGATCGCTACGAGCAGTACTTC
CDR3: CAISDFDRYEQYF

V: TRBV5-1
J: TRBJ2-7
size: -
D: TRBD2
DNA: TGCGCCAGCAGCCGAGGGACTAGCGGGAGTGCCGAGCAGTACTTC
CDR3: CASSRGTSGSAEQYF

V: TRBV20-1
J: TRBJ2-3
size: -
D: -
DNA: TGCAGTGCTGGCGAGGAGGATACGCAGTATTTT
CDR3: CSAGEEDTQYF

V: TRBV29-1
J: TRBJ2-1
size: -
D: -
DNA: TGCAGCGGGGAAGATCCGGACTCACCCAATGAGCAGTTCTTC
CDR3: CSGEDPDSPNEQFF

V: TRBV6-6
J: TRBJ2-7
size: -
D: TRBD2
DNA: TGTGCCAGCAGCGTACTAGCGGACGAGCAGTACTTC
CDR3: CASSVLADEQYF

V: TRBV9
J: TRBJ2-7
size: -
D: -
DNA: TGTGCCAGCAGCCCGCTCGGACAGACCTACGAGCAGTACTTC
CDR3: CASSPLGQTYEQYF

V: TRBV5-1
J: TRBJ2-7
size: -
D: TRBD1
DNA: TGCGCCAGCAGCTTTCGGACAGGGGGCCCCTACGAGCAGTACTTC
CDR3: CASSFRTGGPYEQYF

V: TRBV19
J: TRBJ2-1
size: -
D: -
DNA: TGTGCCAGTAGTATAGCAGGGCGCAATGAGCAGTTCTTC
CDR3: CASSIAGRNEQFF

V: TRBV27
J: TRBJ2-7
size: -
D: -
DNA: TGTGCCAGCAGCATCTACGACGGAGGACACTACGAGCAGTACTTC
CDR3: CASSIYDGGHYEQYF

V: TRBV30
J: TRBJ2-3
size: -
D: TRBD2
DNA: TGTGCCTGGAGGGGGATGGGACTAGCGGGAACCTTTTCCCCAGATACGCAGTATTTT
CDR3: CAWRGMGLAGTFSPDTQYF

V: TRBV10-2
J: TRBJ2-7
size: -
D: TRBD2
DNA: TGCGCCAGCGCCGGGACTAGCAGATACGAGCAGTACTTC
CDR3: CASAGTSRYEQYF

V: TRBV4-3
J: TRBJ2-3
size: -
D: -
DNA: TGCGCCAGCAGCCAAGATGGAGGGGCCCAGTTCCAGTATTTT
CDR3: CASSQDGGAQFQYF

V: TRBV7-9
J: TRBJ1-1
size: few
D: -
DNA: TGTGCCAGCAGCTTAGTTAGCACTGAAGCTTTCTTT
CDR3: CASSLVSTEAFF

V: TRBV19
J: TRBJ2-3
size: -
D: -
DNA: TGTGCCAGTAGTACCGGGGAAAGTTGGACAGATACGCAGTATTTT
CDR3: CASSTGESWTDTQYF

V: TRBV7-9
J: TRBJ1-1
size: -
D: -
DNA: TGTGCCGTCGACGTGAACACTGAAGCTTTCTTT
CDR3: CAVDVNTEAFF

V: TRBV5-1
J: TRBJ2-1
size: few
D: -
DNA: TGCGCCAGCAGCTTGGCAGACAATGAGCAGTTCTTC
CDR3: CASSLADNEQFF

V: TRBV6-5
J: TRBJ2-1
size: -
D: -
DNA: TGTGCCAGCAGTTACCAGGGGTTTGGAAGCTTGAATGAGCAGTTCTTC
CDR3: CASSYQGFGSLNEQFF

V: TRBV5-1
J: TRBJ2-3
size: -
D: TRBD2
DNA: TGCGCCAGCAGCTTGTGGGGGACTAGCGGAGAGGGCACAGATACGCAGTATTTT
CDR3: CASSLWGTSGEGTDTQYF

V: TRBV5-6
J: TRBJ2-3
size: -
D: TRBD2
DNA: TGTGCCAGCAGCTCCCTGAGCGGGGAAACAGATACGCAGTATTTT
CDR3: CASSSLSGETDTQYF

V: TRBV19
J: TRBJ2-2
size: -
D: TRBD1
DNA: TGTGCCAGTAGCACCCCGGGACAGGGACTGACCGGGGAGCTGTTTTTT
CDR3: CASSTPGQGLTGELFF

V: TRBV4-1
J: TRBJ1-6
size: -
D: TRBD1
DNA: TGCGCCAGCAGCCAAGTACAGGGGGACAATTCACCCCTCCACTTT
CDR3: CASSQVQGDNSPLHF

V: TRBV27
J: TRBJ2-7
size: -
D: -
DNA: TGTGCCAGCAGTTTACGGGGAGACTACGAGCAGTACTTC
CDR3: CASSLRGDYEQYF

V: TRBV6-5
J: TRBJ1-6
size: few
D: -
DNA: TGTGCCAGCAGTCCCCCCCGGGGGCGAAATTCACCCCTCCACTTT
CDR3: CASSPPRGRNSPLHF

V: TRBV9
J: TRBJ1-2
size: -
D: -
DNA: TGTGCCAGCAGCGGAACCTATGGCTACACCTTC
CDR3: CASSGTYGYTF

V: TRBV27
J: TRBJ2-7
size: -
D: TRBD2
DNA: TGTGCCAGCAGAATAACTAGCGCCTACTACGAGCAGTACTTC
CDR3: CASRITSAYYEQYF

V: TRBV4-3
J: TRBJ1-1
size: -
D: -
DNA: TGCGCCAGCAGCTTGACAGTAGCTGAGAGCACTGAAGCTTTCTTT
CDR3: CASSLTVAESTEAFF

V: TRBV28
J: TRBJ2-1
size: -
D: -
DNA: TGTGCCAGCGGACCGTACGTGCAGGAGCAGTTCTTC
CDR3: CASGPYVQEQFF

V: TRBV6-5
J: TRBJ1-1
size: -
D: -
DNA: TGTGCCAGCAGTTACGGTCGAGGATCTGAAGCTTTCTTT
CDR3: CASSYGRGSEAFF

V: TRBV5-5
J: TRBJ2-4
size: -
D: -
DNA: TGTGCCAGCAGCTTGGCCAGGGTGGAAAACATTCAGTACTTC
CDR3: CASSLARVENIQYF

V: TRBV7-3
J: TRBJ2-3
size: -
D: -
DNA: TGTGCCAGCAGCTTATTCGGGGGTCATAGCACAGATACGCAGTATTTT
CDR3: CASSLFGGHSTDTQYF

V: TRBV27
J: TRBJ1-2
size: once
D: -
DNA: TGTGCCAGCAGTTTATCGGCCTCTACCTTTCTAGGCTACACCTTC
CDR3: CASSLSASTFLGYTF

V: TRBV20-1
J: TRBJ1-2
size: -
D: -
DNA: TGCAGTGCTAGAGATAGTCGGGACACCTTC
CDR3: CSARDSRDTF

V: TRBV5-6
J: TRBJ2-7
size: -
D: -
DNA: TGTGCCAGCTTCTACTCCAGTTCACTCTACGAGCAGTACTTC
CDR3: CASFYSSSLYEQYF

V: TRBV27
J: TRBJ1-1
size: -
D: -
DNA: TGTGCCACCAGACCCGGAGGGAACACTGAAGCTTTCTTT
CDR3: CATRPGGNTEAFF

V: TRBV11-3
J: TRBJ2-2
size: -
D: -
DNA: TGTGCCAGCAGCCCCCGATCTGGTCCCACGAACACCGGGGAGCTGTTTTTT
CDR3: CASSPRSGPTNTGELFF

V: TRBV5-6
J: TRBJ2-1
size: once
D: -
DNA: TGTGCCAGCAGCTCCCGTTACCGTGGGGATGAGCAGTTCTTC
CDR3: CASSSRYRGDEQFF

V: TRBV7-6
J: TRBJ2-6
size: -
D: -
DNA: TGTGCCAGCAGCGATGACGGGCCTGGGGCCAACGTCCTGACTTTC
CDR3: CASSDDGPGANVLTF

V: TRBV5-4
J: TRBJ2-7
size: -
D: -
DNA: TGTGCCAGCAGCTTTTACGGACCTTCCTACGAGCAGTACTTC
CDR3: CASSFYGPSYEQYF

V: TRBV28
J: TRBJ1-1
size: -
D: -
DNA: TGTGCCAGCAGTTTCCGTCCGAACACTGAAGCTTTCTTT
CDR3: CASSFRPNTEAFF

V: TRBV10-3
J: TRBJ2-7
size: -
D: -
DNA: TGTGCCATCAGTCCAGGGGCCGAGCAGTACTTC
CDR3: CAISPGAEQYF

V: TRBV7-9
J: TRBJ2-2
size: -
D: -
DNA: TGTGCCAGCAGCTCCGGGACTGGGAACACCGGGGAGCTGTTTTTT
CDR3: CASSSGTGNTGELFF

V: TRBV21-1
J: TRBJ1-5
size: -
D: -
DNA: TGTGCCAGCAGCAAAGTAAGGACAGGGGGCGCGGGTCAGCCCCAGCATTTT
CDR3: CASSKVRTGGAGQPQHF

V: TRBV29-1
J: TRBJ2-3
size: -
D: TRBD2
DNA: TGCAGCGTCCTCGAAAGCGGGGGCAGCGGCACAGATACGCAGTATTTT
CDR3: CSVLESGGSGTDTQYF

V: TRBV27
J: TRBJ2-1
size: once
D: -
DNA: TGTGCCAGCAGCCTGGAGAGTTTTGGGGCCAACTCCTACAATGAGCAGTTCTTC
CDR3: CASSLESFGANSYNEQFF

V: TRBV5-1
J: TRBJ2-7
size: -
D: -
DNA: TGCGCCAGCAGCTGGGGGCTGGAGGGGGTCTACGAGCAGTACTTC
CDR3: CASSWGLEGVYEQYF

V: TRBV10-2
J: TRBJ1-2
size: -
D: -
DNA: TGCGCCAGCAGCGCGGCGCTCGGCTATGGCTACACCTTC
CDR3: CASSAALGYGYTF

V: TRBV28
J: TRBJ1-5
size: -
D: -
DNA: TGTGCCAGCAGTTTAGCAGGGATAAGCCAGCCCCAGCATTTT
CDR3: CASSLAGISQPQHF

V: TRBV13
J: TRBJ2-7
size: -
D: TRBD1
DNA: TGTGCCAGCAGCCGCGGGCCGGGACAGGACTACGAGCAGTACTTC
CDR3: CASSRGPGQDYEQYF

V: TRBV9
J: TRBJ2-1
size: -
D: TRBD1
DNA: TGTGCCAGCAGCGGAGCATCCGGGACAGGAGATTACAATGAGCAGTTCTTC
CDR3: CASSGASGTGDYNEQFF

V: TRBV19
J: TRBJ2-5
size: -
D: -
DNA: TGTGCCAGTAGTATCCAAGAGACCCAGTACTTC
CDR3: CASSIQETQYF